This T cell receptor (beta chain) was captured in a study of blood T cell repertoires in COVID-19. Study details: T cells, B-cell-depleted T cells, or PBMCs provided the cDNA or gDNA that served as material.

The CDR3 loop spans 13 amino acids. Germline-derived CDR1 and CDR2 are GTSNPN and SVGIG (reference sequence). V lost 7 bases and J lost 4, with 16 bases in between. Original methodology: Nucleated cell counts were estimated from reference gene primer amplification. Libraries were prepared by immunoSEQ multiplex PCR; TCRdb keeps only in-frame clonotypes and omits some of them. For V, J and clone size, that table is used; D and trimming come from the DNA. This table has 150,000 to 200,000 clones, roughly 80% appearing once. The TCR comes from a woman in her 70s with COVID-19, enrolled during active disease. The V and J genes are TRBV30 and TRBJ1-1, with D possibly matching TRBD1 (6 bases). The sequenced material came from peripheral blood. For the CDR3, the DNA is TGTGCCTTACAGGGAGATTTAGGCACTGAAGCTTTCTTT. As protein: CALQGDLGTEAFF.